One sample yielded the 26 T cell receptor beta chains listed below, sequenced in a study of early T cells in non-severe SARS-CoV-2 infection. TCRdb re-called the 5' RACE reads through MiXCR, storing one row per CDR3 protein. The sample holds some 59,000 distinct CDR3 sequences, roughly 9% seen once. Sequenced here: whole blood, sampled at baseline. The source is an adult who was a healthcare worker with PCR-confirmed SARS-CoV-2 infection or an uninfected control (not recorded which).

This clonotype was seen only a few times. The chain uses TRBV20-1 and TRBJ2-1; tentative D call: TRBD2 (5 bases). Per the germline V gene, CDR1 is DFQATT and CDR2 is SNEGSKA (reference sequence). V was cut by 0 bases and J by 7 bases, with 16 bases left in between. CDR3 length: 15 amino acids. CDR3 amino acids: CSARDYDGTGNEQFF. As DNA, the CDR3 is TGCAGTGCTAGAGATTATGACGGAACGGGAAATGAGCAGTTCTTC.

The J gene is TRBJ2-3, the V gene TRBV5-1, with 8 bases that match TRBD2. The CDR3 is 13 amino acids. CDR1 and CDR2 from the germline V gene are SGHRS and YFSETQ. V lost 3 bases to trimming and J lost 6 bases; unmatched junction nucleotides: 3. In DNA, the CDR3 is TGCGCCAGCAGCTCCCGCGGGGGGGATACGCAGTATTTT. As protein: CASSSRGGDTQYF.

This clonotype appeared a few times. The chain combines TRBV9 with TRBJ2-2, with 10 positions matching TRBD1. Germline loops: CDR1 SGDLS, CDR2 YYNGEE. The trim removed 3 bases at V and 4 bases at J, leaving 6 bases unmatched. This CDR3 spans 16 amino acids. The CDR3 DNA reads TGTGCCAGCAGCGACCGGGACAGGGGTTTCACCGGGGAGCTGTTTTTT. It specifies CASSDRDRGFTGELFF.

This clonotype ranks as medium-sized. In DNA, the CDR3 is TGTGCCAGCAGCCAAGGGCCCCCCAACGGGGGACCCTACGAGCAGTACTTC. Translation gives CASSQGPPNGGPYEQYF. The chain joins TRBV3-1 to TRBJ2-7, with a tentative D call TRBD2 (6 bases). From germline, CDR1 is LGHDT and CDR2 YNNKEL (reference sequence). V was cut by 1 base and J by 2 bases, with 18 bases left in between. The CDR3 covers 17 residues.

The J gene is TRBJ2-7, the V gene TRBV10-2; TRBD2 matches at 13 bases. Germline V CDR1 and CDR2: WSHSY, SAAADI. V was clipped by 8 bases and J by 5 bases; unmatched bases: 6. This CDR3 comprises 14 residues. CDR3 in amino acids: CASRTSGRVNEQYF. The DNA for the CDR3 is TGCGCCAGCCGGACTAGCGGGAGAGTCAACGAGCAGTACTTC.

This clonotype was found a few times. V gene TRBV12-3 or TRBV12-4 combines with J gene TRBJ1-1, with a tentative D call TRBD1 (5 bases). Trimming cost V 5 bases and J 7 bases, with 8 bases left between them. The CDR3 consists of 11 residues. This chain's CDR3 is CASSVQGEAFF. In nucleotides, the CDR3 is TGTGCCAGCAGTGTTCAGGGTGAAGCTTTCTTT.

The V and J genes are TRBV3-1 and TRBJ1-6; maybe TRBD1 (5 bases). There are 13 residues in the CDR3. V lost 3 bases and J 9 bases, leaving 9 bases between the germline ends. Germline V CDR1 and CDR2: LGHDT, YNNKEL (reference sequence). DNA of the CDR3: TGTGCCAGCAGCCATCGCAGGGCTTCACCCCTCCACTTT. Its protein is CASSHRRASPLHF.

The gene calls are TRBV19 and TRBJ1-2; TRBD1 matches 9 bases. Unmatched junction bases numbered 10, after V lost 3 bases and J lost 8 bases. Germline V gives CDR1 LNHDA, CDR2 SQIVND (reference sequence). The CDR3 is made up of 15 amino acids. CDR3 DNA sequence: TGTGCCAGTAGTATCTCAGACAGGGGGTTGAGCGGCTACACCTTC. Translation gives CASSISDRGLSGYTF.

This clonotype showed up many times. The chain recombines TRBV3-1 with TRBJ2-2, with no clear D. V shed 6 bases and J shed 7 bases, with 9 bases lying between them. The V gene's germline CDR1 is LGHDT and CDR2 YNNKEL (reference sequence). The CDR3 has 12 residues. The CDR3 sequence: CASSLQNGELFF. Written as DNA, the CDR3 is TGTGCCAGCAGTCTGCAGAACGGGGAGCTGTTTTTT.

This clonotype was detected many times. This rearrangement joins TRBV2 to TRBJ1-1; D possibly corresponds to TRBD1 (6 bases). The length of the CDR3 is 13 residues. Deletions cut 7 bases from V and 8 bases from J, with 17 bases between. Germline loops: CDR1 SNHLY, CDR2 FYNNEI. In DNA form, the CDR3 reads TGTGCCAGCACACCCCAGGGGCTTGCGGAAGCTTTCTTT. This codes for CASTPQGLAEAFF.

V gene TRBV29-1 combines with J gene TRBJ2-1, with D possibly being TRBD2 (5 bases). The ends were cut back, 0 bases at V and 9 bases at J, with 12 bases in the middle. Germline loops: CDR1 SQVTM, CDR2 ANQGSEA. The CDR3 has 13 amino acids. The CDR3 region is CSVEDPGTGEQFF. CDR3 nucleotide sequence: TGCAGCGTTGAAGATCCGGGAACGGGTGAGCAGTTCTTC.

The rearrangement joins TRBV27 to TRBJ1-1; D ambiguous. CDR1 MNHEY and CDR2 SMNVEV come from the germline V gene (reference sequence). CDR3 size: 14 residues. V dropped 2 bases and J dropped 0 bases, with 7 bases sitting between them. The CDR3 here is CASSLVGMNTEAFF. Here the CDR3 DNA reads TGTGCCAGCAGTTTAGTCGGAATGAACACTGAAGCTTTCTTT.

This clonotype was observed a handful of times. V and J are TRBV10-3 and TRBJ2-7, with TRBD1 as a possible D gene (6 bases). This CDR3 region has 16 residues. With 7 bases removed from V and 4 bases from J, the gap between germline ends came to 23 bases. Germline-derived CDR1 and CDR2 are ENHRY and SYGVKD. The CDR3 DNA reads as TGTGCCATCACTTCCACCCCGGGACACCAATTATACGAGCAGTACTTC. Protein sequence: CAITSTPGHQLYEQYF.

This clonotype was counted ten times or more. In nucleotides, the CDR3 is TGTGCCAGCAGTTTTTACCACATTACAGGATCAAACACCGGGGAGCTGTTTTTT. It is translated as CASSFYHITGSNTGELFF. The chain recombines TRBV28 with TRBJ2-2, with a tentative D call TRBD1 (5 bases). Trimming took 3 bases from V and 2 from J, leaving 19 bases between them. Germline-derived CDR1 and CDR2 are MDHEN and SYDVKM. The CDR3 extends over 18 amino acids.

The V and J genes are TRBV12-3 or TRBV12-4 and TRBJ2-7, with 7 bases matching TRBD1. The ends lost 6 bases at V and 2 bases at J; junction bases unmatched: 10. The CDR3 extends over 15 amino acids. This CDR3 is CASSKDRARTYEQYF. The CDR3 DNA follows: TGTGCCAGCAGCAAAGACAGGGCGAGAACCTACGAGCAGTACTTC.

This chain links TRBV19 with TRBJ2-1; the D gene is possibly TRBD2 (5 bases). The length of the CDR3 is 13 residues. Germline V gene data show CDR1 as LNHDA and CDR2 as SQIVND (reference sequence). V was clipped by 1 base and J by 6 bases, with 7 bases between them. The CDR3 DNA reads TGTGCCAGTAGTATAGTCGAGGGCAATGAGCAGTTCTTC. Amino acids: CASSIVEGNEQFF.

The chain is built from TRBV7-2 and TRBJ2-3, with D perhaps TRBD1 (6 bases). The germline V gene encodes CDR1 SGHTA and CDR2 FQGNSA. Between the trimmed V and J ends, which lost 9 bases and 0 bases, there was a span of 10 bases. This CDR3 contains 13 residues. This CDR3 is CARRQASTDTQYF. The CDR3 DNA sequence: TGTGCCAGGAGACAGGCGAGCACAGATACGCAGTATTTT.

This clonotype was seen at least ten times. The gene calls are TRBV4-1 and TRBJ2-2, with 7 positions matching TRBD1. Trimming at V came to 2 bases and at J to 7 bases, leaving 4 bases not matched to a gene. Germline V CDR1 and CDR2: MGHRA, YSYEKL. The CDR3 is 14 residues long. The CDR3 DNA follows: TGCGCCAGCAGCCAACTTACAGGGGTCGGGGAGCTGTTTTTT. It yields the protein CASSQLTGVGELFF.

The chain employs TRBV7-9 and TRBJ2-4, with a weak D call TRBD2 (6 bases). Trimming pared 7 bases from V and 0 bases from J, leaving 16 bases between. The CDR3 loop spans 16 amino acids. Germline-derived CDR1 and CDR2 are SEHNR and FQNEAQ (reference sequence). CDR3 sequence reads: CASTPGGQEAKNIQYF. The CDR3 region has the DNA TGTGCCAGCACCCCTGGAGGGCAGGAAGCCAAAAACATTCAGTACTTC.

The sample holds a few counts of this clonotype. The rearrangement joins TRBV11-2 to TRBJ2-3; 11 bases line up with TRBD2. The germline CDR1 and CDR2 sequences are SGHAT and FQNNGV. The CDR3 runs 15 residues. The V and J ends lost 5 bases and 6 bases, in that order; junction bases with no gene match: 7. DNA for the CDR3: TGTGCCAGCAGCGCTAGCGGGAGGAGAGGGGATACGCAGTATTTT. Translation: CASSASGRRGDTQYF.

This clonotype appeared a few times. The chain joins TRBV7-2 to TRBJ2-2; D assignment may be TRBD1 or TRBD2 (5 bases each). This CDR3 contains 13 residues. Germline V CDR1 and CDR2: SGHTA, FQGNSA. Trimming removed 4 bases at V and 6 bases at J, with 9 bases between. The CDR3 nucleotides are TGTGCCAGCAGCTCTTTGGGGGCCGGGGAGCTGTTTTTT. Translation: CASSSLGAGELFF.

The sample holds many counts of this clonotype. J is TRBJ2-7 and V is TRBV29-1, with D maybe TRBD2 (5 bases). CDR1 and CDR2 from the germline V gene are SQVTM and ANQGSEA. Trimming took off 1 base at V and 5 bases at J, with 15 bases between the two ends. The CDR3 has 14 residues. CDR3 DNA sequence: TGCAGCGTTGAAGGGACTGGAGGAGCGGACGAGCAGTACTTC. Translated, it gives CSVEGTGGADEQYF.

This clonotype was detected ten times or more. This sequence joins TRBV20-1 and TRBJ1-5; 7 nucleotides line up with TRBD1. Germline CDR1 is DFQATT and CDR2 is SNEGSKA (reference sequence). V lost 0 bases and J lost 6; bases outside the gene matches: 5. The CDR3 is made up of 14 amino acids. DNA for the CDR3: TGCAGTGCTAGAGATGGAGGGGGCCCTCAGCCCCAGCATTTT. Its protein is CSARDGGGPQPQHF.

The chain recombines TRBV7-3 with TRBJ2-2; D is possibly TRBD1 (6 bases). The germline V gene encodes CDR1 SGHTA and CDR2 FQGTGA. Trimming shortened V by 6 bases and J by 0 bases, and 8 bases separated the two germline ends. This CDR3 is 14 amino acids long. The CDR3 is CASSGGPNTGELFF. CDR3 nucleotide sequence: TGTGCCAGCAGTGGGGGCCCGAACACCGGGGAGCTGTTTTTT. Filled out from reference TRBV7-3 and TRBJ2-2, the complete variable domain reads GAGVSQTPSNKVTEKGKYVELRCDPISGHTALYWYRQSLGQGPEFLIYFQGTGAADDSGLPNDRFFAVRPEGSVSTLKIQRTERGDSAVYLCASSGGPNTGELFFGEGSRLTVL.

The rearrangement links TRBV19 to TRBJ2-3; weak D call: TRBD1 (5 bases). This CDR3 is 13 amino acids long. CDR1 LNHDA and CDR2 SQIVND come from the germline V gene (reference sequence). V lost 6 bases and J 2 bases, leaving 9 bases between the germline ends. In DNA, the CDR3 is TGTGCCAGTAGCGACAGAGCCACAGATACGCAGTATTTT. Residues: CASSDRATDTQYF.

This chain joins TRBV4-1 and TRBJ2-1; maybe TRBD1 (5 bases). Germline V lookup: CDR1 MGHRA, CDR2 YSYEKL. The CDR3 has 11 residues. With 6 bases removed from V and 9 bases from J, the gap between germline ends came to 9 bases. Written as DNA, the CDR3 is TGCGCCAGCAGGTGGGGCCGTGAGCAGTTCTTC. Translating it yields CASRWGREQFF.